A single sample is the source of the 17 T cell receptor beta chains below, sequenced in a study of CD8 T cells in Susac syndrome. cDNA came from about 0.5 to 1 ug RNA primed by random hexamers. A single record per CDR3 protein comes from TCRdb applying MiXCR to the immunoSEQ multiplex PCR reads. The repertoire holds 330,000 or so distinct CDR3 sequences, over 75% seen once, with more than 0.15% in the top ten. Material for sequencing was CD8+ T cells from PBMCs. The source is a human donor with multiple sclerosis.

By sample fraction, this clonotype is medium-sized. The CDR3 nucleotides read TGTGCCAGCAGCTCGTGGGACAGGGGGCGGAGGTCCTACGAGCAGTACTTC. Encoded protein: CASSSWDRGRRSYEQYF. V is TRBV12-3 or TRBV12-4 and J is TRBJ2-7; 12 bases map to TRBD1. The CDR3 loop spans 17 amino acids. Germline trimming cut 6 bases from V and 1 base from J; bases unmatched to any gene: 10.

The CDR3 sequence: CASSLGQGDGYTF. DNA for the CDR3: TGTGCCAGCAGTTTAGGACAGGGTGATGGCTACACCTTC. The chain is built from TRBV28 and TRBJ1-2, with TRBD1 identical over 8 bases. V shed 2 bases, J shed 6 bases, and the junction held 2 bases outside the gene matches. The CDR3 totals 13 residues. Germline CDR1 reads MDHEN; CDR2 reads SYDVKM.

The chain employs TRBV6-2 or TRBV6-3 and TRBJ2-1, with D perhaps being TRBD1 or TRBD2 (5 bases each). V shed 7 bases and J shed 4 bases, with 20 bases lying between them. Looked up from germline, CDR1 is MNHEY and CDR2 is SVGEGT. The CDR3 is made up of 16 amino acids. CDR3 region: CASIKPLGAGYNEQFF. The CDR3, as DNA: TGTGCCAGCATCAAACCCCTCGGGGCAGGTTACAATGAGCAGTTCTTC.

This chain joins TRBV5-1 and TRBJ2-3; 9 bases match TRBD2. The trim removed 0 bases at V and 5 bases at J, leaving 10 bases unmatched. The CDR3 is made up of 17 amino acids. The germline CDR1 and CDR2 sequences are SGHRS and YFSETQ. The CDR3: CASSLDFGLAGEDTQYF. The CDR3 nucleotides are TGCGCCAGCAGCTTGGATTTCGGCTTAGCGGGAGAAGATACGCAGTATTTT.

CDR3 sequence reads: CASSLRLADNTGELFF. For the CDR3, the DNA is TGTGCCAGCAGTTTAAGACTAGCGGACAACACCGGGGAGCTGTTTTTT. This chain uses TRBV12-3 or TRBV12-4 with TRBJ2-2, with 9 bases matching TRBD2. There are 16 residues in the CDR3. The ends lost 2 bases at V and 2 bases at J; junction bases unmatched: 3.

The J gene is TRBJ1-2, the V gene TRBV20-1; the D gene is possibly TRBD1 (5 bases). The CDR3 sequence is 10 residues long. Trimming removed 3 bases from V and 10 bases from J, with 9 bases in between. The V gene's germline CDR1 is DFQATT and CDR2 SNEGSKA (reference sequence). For the CDR3, the DNA is TGCAGTGCTAGTGGGGCTTCCTACACCTTC. Translation: CSASGASYTF.

The chain has TRBV2 and TRBJ1-4, with D maybe TRBD1 (5 bases). Germline V lookup: CDR1 SNHLY, CDR2 FYNNEI. V lost 6 bases, J lost 3 bases, and 17 bases lay in between. This CDR3 spans 16 amino acids. The CDR3 spells CASRTRDRPSNEKLFF. The CDR3 nucleotides are TGTGCCAGCAGGACCAGGGACCGGCCGTCTAATGAAAAACTGTTTTTT.

This chain links TRBV7-9 with TRBJ1-4, with D maybe TRBD1 (5 bases). V was clipped by 1 base and J by 0 bases, with 12 bases between them. In germline, CDR1 is SEHNR, CDR2 FQNEAQ (reference sequence). The CDR3 runs to 17 residues. The CDR3 is CASSLVGAGTTNEKLFF. Here the CDR3 DNA reads TGTGCCAGCAGCTTAGTCGGGGCAGGGACAACTAATGAAAAACTGTTTTTT.

DNA for the CDR3: TGTGCCAGCAGCGTAGGGCCAGTTGCCGAGCAGTACTTC. Protein product: CASSVGPVAEQYF. The chain recombines TRBV9 with TRBJ2-7; D call uncertain. The CDR3 spans 13 residues. Germline V CDR1 and CDR2: SGDLS, YYNGEE. Trimming pared 0 bases from V and 6 bases from J, leaving 10 bases between.

The genes are TRBV20-1 and TRBJ2-7, with 7 bases lining up with TRBD2. The CDR3 sequence is 14 residues long. Losses at the gene ends were 6 bases for V and 0 bases for J; bases not matched to a gene: 8. Germline assignment: CDR1 DFQATT and CDR2 SNEGSKA (reference sequence). The DNA of the CDR3 is TGCAGTGCGGTTCCTAGCGGAATCTCCTACGAGCAGTACTTC. Protein: CSAVPSGISYEQYF.

This chain uses TRBV7-2 with TRBJ2-5; 7 bases agree with TRBD1. This CDR3 has 14 amino acids. Germline CDR1 SGHTA, CDR2 FQGNSA. The V segment lost 4 bases and the J segment 0 bases; nucleotides outside the gene matches: 2. CDR3 sequence reads: CASSSTGNQETQYF. CDR3 coding DNA: TGTGCCAGCAGCTCGACAGGGAACCAAGAGACCCAGTACTTC.

CDR3 nucleotide sequence: TGTGCCAGCAGCTCAGGGACTAGCGGGGGGAACGAGCAGTACTTC. Translation: CASSSGTSGGNEQYF. The chain uses TRBV7-6 and TRBJ2-7; TRBD2 matches at 15 bases. In germline, CDR1 is SGHVS, CDR2 FNYEAQ. The trim removed 4 bases at V and 5 bases at J, leaving 3 bases unmatched. The CDR3 runs to 15 residues.

This chain uses TRBV27 with TRBJ2-3; D not certain. In germline, CDR1 is MNHEY, CDR2 SMNVEV (reference sequence). The CDR3 is made up of 12 amino acids. V lost 2 bases and J 4 bases, leaving 4 bases between the germline ends. CDR3 sequence: CASSLIADTQYF. CDR3 nucleotides: TGTGCCAGCAGTTTAATTGCAGATACGCAGTATTTT.

This chain joins TRBV29-1 and TRBJ1-1; a possible D gene is TRBD1 (5 bases). Between the trimmed V and J ends, which lost 4 bases and 3 bases, there was a span of 15 bases. The CDR3 extends over 14 amino acids. Germline values: CDR1 SQVTM, CDR2 ANQGSEA. DNA of the CDR3: TGCAGCGTTGGGTTCCCACTGGGGGACACTGAAGCTTTCTTT. It codes for CSVGFPLGDTEAFF.

This chain links TRBV4-1 with TRBJ1-2; no clear D gene. The CDR3 covers 11 residues. V lost 1 base to trimming and J lost 13 bases, with 10 bases between them. Germline assignment: CDR1 MGHRA and CDR2 YSYEKL. CDR3 coding DNA: TGCGCCAGCAGCCAAGCGGGTATGCGCACCTTC. It translates to CASSQAGMRTF.

Here the CDR3 DNA reads TGTGCCAGCAGCCAAAACATAAGGACAGGGGAAAATGAAAAACTGTTTTTT. This translates into CASSQNIRTGENEKLFF. The chain has TRBV9 and TRBJ1-4; TRBD1 agrees at 9 bases. The CDR3 is 17 residues long. J gave up 5 bases and V 4 bases, and 12 bases lay outside the gene matches. The germline V gene encodes CDR1 SGDLS and CDR2 YYNGEE.

This clonotype is a singleton in its sample. The chain employs TRBV20-1 and TRBJ2-7, with D possibly being TRBD1 (6 bases). Trimming cost V 3 bases and J 3 bases, with 15 bases left between them. This CDR3 comprises 14 residues. CDR1 DFQATT and CDR2 SNEGSKA come from the germline V gene (reference sequence). The CDR3 DNA reads as TGCAGTGCTAGTCCCCCGGGCAGGGGCTACGAGCAGTACTTC. This gives the protein CSASPPGRGYEQYF.